Included here is one TCR beta chain sequence, with context. Its antigen remains unknown. The J segment lost 7 bases and the V segment lost 3 bases, leaving 2 bases of the junction unmatched. CDR1 MNHEY and CDR2 SMNVEV come from the germline V gene (reference sequence). The CDR3 consists of 14 residues. The record originates from a study of cytotoxic CD8 clonotypes in ibrutinib-treated CLL. Turning to the study itself: Responses comprised about 24 partial and 2 complete; at median approximately six years, roughly 15 remained remitted and some twelve progressed. Study-wide results and caveats: Clonotypes that were public were uncommon, and they contracted or stayed stable on treatment. Clonality increased at ibrutinib response and stayed stable in sustained remission. At progression, however, it fell back toward baseline.

The assay was immunoSEQ multiplex PCR, and TCRdb's table has in-frame clones only and misses some. The sample consists of roughly 250,000 clones, less than 75% of them appearing once. Genomic DNA in an amount of 2 to 2.5 micrograms was extracted from cryopreserved PBMCs and used for the preparation of TCR beta libraries. This TCR derives from a human donor with chronic lymphocytic leukemia. V usage is TRBV27 and J usage is TRBJ2-1; 11 nucleotides agree with TRBD2. Sequenced material: PBMCs, taken after 24 months of ibrutinib treatment. CDR3 sequence: CASSFGTSGNEQFF. The CDR3 region has the DNA TGTGCCAGCAGTTTCGGGACTAGCGGAAATGAGCAGTTCTTC.